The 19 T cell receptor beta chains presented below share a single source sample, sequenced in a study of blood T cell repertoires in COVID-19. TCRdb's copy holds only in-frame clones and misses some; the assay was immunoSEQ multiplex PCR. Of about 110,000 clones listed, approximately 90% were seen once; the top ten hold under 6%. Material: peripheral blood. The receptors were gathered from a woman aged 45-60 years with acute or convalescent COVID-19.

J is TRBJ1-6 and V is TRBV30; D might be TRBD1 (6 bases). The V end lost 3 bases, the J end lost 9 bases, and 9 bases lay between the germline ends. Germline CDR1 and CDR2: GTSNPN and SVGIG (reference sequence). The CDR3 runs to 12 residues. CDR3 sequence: CAWRKGGSPLHF. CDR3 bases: TGTGCCTGGAGGAAAGGGGGTTCACCCCTCCACTTT.

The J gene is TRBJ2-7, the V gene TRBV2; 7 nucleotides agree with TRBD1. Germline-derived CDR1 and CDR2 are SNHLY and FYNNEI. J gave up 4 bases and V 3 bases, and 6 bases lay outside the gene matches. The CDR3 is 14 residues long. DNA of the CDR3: TGTGCCAGCAGTGATGGACAGGAGATTTACGAGCAGTACTTC. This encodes CASSDGQEIYEQYF.

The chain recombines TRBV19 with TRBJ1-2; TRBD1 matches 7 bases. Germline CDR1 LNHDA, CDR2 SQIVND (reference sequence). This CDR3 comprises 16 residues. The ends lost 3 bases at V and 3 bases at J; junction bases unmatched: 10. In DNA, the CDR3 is TGTGCCAGTAGTATTCCCCGGACAGGTATCGACTATGGCTACACCTTC. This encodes CASSIPRTGIDYGYTF.

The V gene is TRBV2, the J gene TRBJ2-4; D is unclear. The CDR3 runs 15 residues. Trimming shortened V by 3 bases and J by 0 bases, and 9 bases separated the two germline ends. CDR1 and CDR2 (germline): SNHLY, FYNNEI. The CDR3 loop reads CASSEGSLAKNIQYF. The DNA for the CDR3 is TGTGCCAGCAGTGAGGGCAGCCTAGCCAAAAACATTCAGTACTTC.

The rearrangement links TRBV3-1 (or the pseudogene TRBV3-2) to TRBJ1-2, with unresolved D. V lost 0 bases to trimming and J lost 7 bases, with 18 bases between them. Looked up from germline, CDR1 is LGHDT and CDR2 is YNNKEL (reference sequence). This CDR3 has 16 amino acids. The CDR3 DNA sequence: TGTGCCAGCAGCCAAGAACCCGGGAGGCCCTGGGGTGGCTACACCTTC. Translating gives CASSQEPGRPWGGYTF.

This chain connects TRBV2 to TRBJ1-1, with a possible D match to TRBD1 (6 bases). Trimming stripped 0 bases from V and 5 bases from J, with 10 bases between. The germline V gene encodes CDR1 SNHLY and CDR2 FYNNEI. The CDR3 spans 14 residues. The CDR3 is CASSEALQGTEAFF. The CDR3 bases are TGTGCCAGCAGTGAAGCGCTTCAGGGGACTGAAGCTTTCTTT. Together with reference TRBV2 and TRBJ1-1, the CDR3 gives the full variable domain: EPEVTQTPSHQVTQMGQEVILRCVPISNHLYFYWYRQILGQKVEFLVSFYNNEISEKSEIFDDQFSVERPDGSNFTLKIRSTKLEDSAMYFCASSEALQGTEAFFGQGTRLTVV.

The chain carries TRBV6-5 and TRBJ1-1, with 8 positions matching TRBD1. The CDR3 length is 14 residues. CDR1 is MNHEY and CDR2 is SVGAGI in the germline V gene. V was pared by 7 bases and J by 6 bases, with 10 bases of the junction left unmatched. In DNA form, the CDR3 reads TGTGCCAGCACCCCCCCAGGGGGCTCGGCTGAAGCTTTCTTT. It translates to CASTPPGGSAEAFF.

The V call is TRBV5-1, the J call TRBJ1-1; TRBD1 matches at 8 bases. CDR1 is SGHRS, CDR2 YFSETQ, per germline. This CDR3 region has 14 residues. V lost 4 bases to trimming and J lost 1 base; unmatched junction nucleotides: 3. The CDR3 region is CASSPGTGNTEAFF. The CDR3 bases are TGCGCCAGCAGCCCCGGGACAGGGAACACTGAAGCTTTCTTT.

The CDR3 DNA reads TGTGCCAGCAGCCAACATATAGGGGGCGCTTACAATGAGCAGTTCTTC. It specifies CASSQHIGGAYNEQFF. The chain combines TRBV7-9 with TRBJ2-1; 7 bases match TRBD1. Germline V lookup: CDR1 SEHNR, CDR2 FQNEAQ (reference sequence). J gave up 4 bases and V 5 bases, and 11 bases lay outside the gene matches. The CDR3 totals 16 residues.

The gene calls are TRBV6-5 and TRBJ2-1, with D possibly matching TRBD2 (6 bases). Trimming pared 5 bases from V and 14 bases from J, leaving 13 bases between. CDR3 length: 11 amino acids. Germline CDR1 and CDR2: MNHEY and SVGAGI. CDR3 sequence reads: CASSRGTGEFF. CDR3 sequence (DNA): TGTGCCAGCAGTCGGGGGACGGGGGAGTTCTTC.

The CDR3 DNA reads TGTGCCAGTAGTATTGGCAGGGTTAGCAATCAGCCCCAGCATTTT. Encoded protein: CASSIGRVSNQPQHF. This chain joins TRBV19 and TRBJ1-5, with a weak D call TRBD1 (5 bases). The V end lost 3 bases, the J end lost 0 bases, and 9 bases lay between the germline ends. Germline V gene sequence: CDR1 LNHDA, CDR2 SQIVND (reference sequence). The CDR3 consists of 15 residues.

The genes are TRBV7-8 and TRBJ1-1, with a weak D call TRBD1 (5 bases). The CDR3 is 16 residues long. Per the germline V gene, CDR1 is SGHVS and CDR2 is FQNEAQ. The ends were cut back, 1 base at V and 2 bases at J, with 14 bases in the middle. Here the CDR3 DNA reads TGTGCCAGCAGCTTAGGAGACGTAAGGGGTAACACTGAAGCTTTCTTT. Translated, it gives CASSLGDVRGNTEAFF.

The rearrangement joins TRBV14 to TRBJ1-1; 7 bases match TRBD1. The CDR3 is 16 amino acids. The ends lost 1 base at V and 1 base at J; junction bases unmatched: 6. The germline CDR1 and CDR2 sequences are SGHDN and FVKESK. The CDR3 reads CASSQVPGQPNTEAFF. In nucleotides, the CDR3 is TGTGCCAGCAGCCAAGTCCCGGGACAGCCGAACACTGAAGCTTTCTTT.

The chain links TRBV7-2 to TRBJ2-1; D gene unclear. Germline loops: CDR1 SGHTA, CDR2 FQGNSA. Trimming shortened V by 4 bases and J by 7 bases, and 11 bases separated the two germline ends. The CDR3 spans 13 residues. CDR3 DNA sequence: TGTGCCAGCAGCTCCCTCACTCGGAATGAGCAGTTCTTC. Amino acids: CASSSLTRNEQFF.

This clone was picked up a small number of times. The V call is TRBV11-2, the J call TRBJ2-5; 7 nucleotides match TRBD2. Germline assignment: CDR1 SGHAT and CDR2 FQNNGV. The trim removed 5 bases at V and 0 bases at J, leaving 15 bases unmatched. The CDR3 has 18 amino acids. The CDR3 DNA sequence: TGTGCCAGCAGCCCCGTGAGTAGCGGGTTCTCGTACCAAGAGACCCAGTACTTC. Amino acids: CASSPVSSGFSYQETQYF. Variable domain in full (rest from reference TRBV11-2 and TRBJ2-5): EAGVAQSPRYKIIEKRQSVAFWCNPISGHATLYWYQQILGQGPKLLIQFQNNGVVDDSQLPKDRFSAERLKGVDSTLKIQPAKLEDSAVYLCASSPVSSGFSYQETQYFGPGTRLLVL.

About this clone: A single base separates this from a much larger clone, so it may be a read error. This CDR3 is CVSSFTQVDGYTF. As DNA, the CDR3 is TGTGTCAGCAGCTTTACACAGGTGGATGGCTACACCTTC. This chain connects TRBV7-9 to TRBJ1-2, with a tentative D call TRBD1 (5 bases). The germline gives CDR1 SEHNR, CDR2 FQNEAQ (reference sequence). The CDR3 sequence is 13 residues long.

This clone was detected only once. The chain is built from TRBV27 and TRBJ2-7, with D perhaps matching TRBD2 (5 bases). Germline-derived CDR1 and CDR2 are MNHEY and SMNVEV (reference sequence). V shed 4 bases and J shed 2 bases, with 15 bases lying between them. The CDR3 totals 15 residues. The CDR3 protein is CASSSLALLAYEQYF. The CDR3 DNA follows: TGTGCCAGCAGTTCGTTAGCGCTTTTGGCCTACGAGCAGTACTTC.

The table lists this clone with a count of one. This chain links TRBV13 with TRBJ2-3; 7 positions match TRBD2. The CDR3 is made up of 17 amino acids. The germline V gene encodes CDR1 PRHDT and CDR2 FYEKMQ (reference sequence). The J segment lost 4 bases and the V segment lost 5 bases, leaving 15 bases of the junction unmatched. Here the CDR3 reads CASSPWEGAGLPDTQYF. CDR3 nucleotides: TGTGCCAGCAGCCCCTGGGAGGGAGCGGGTTTGCCAGATACGCAGTATTTT.

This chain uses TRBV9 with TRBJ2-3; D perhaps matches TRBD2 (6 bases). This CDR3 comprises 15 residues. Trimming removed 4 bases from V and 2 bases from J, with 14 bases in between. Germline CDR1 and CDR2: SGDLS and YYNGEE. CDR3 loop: CASSPEEGYTDTQYF. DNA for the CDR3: TGTGCCAGCAGCCCAGAGGAGGGGTACACAGATACGCAGTATTTT.